Included here is one T cell receptor (beta chain) sequence, with context. No antigen is known for it. No base qualities exist here, and no much larger clone lies one base off it. Tumor samples were collected prior to definitive surgery or chemotherapy. Genomic DNA was extracted by the MD Anderson Biospecimen Extraction Resource, and TCR sequencing was done by the MD Anderson Cancer Genomics Laboratory. This specimen belongs to a study of high-grade serous ovarian cancer treatment subgroups (TCRdb year 2021). Study-wide context: On average, sequencing produced approximately 14,000 reads and over 7,000 unique TCR beta rearrangements for each sample. Each patient contributed one primary tumor and two metastatic tumor samples, giving some 97 samples in total. The cohort comprised approximately 30 patients: some 10 with no residual disease after primary surgery (R0), some 10 excellent NACT responders, and some 10 poor NACT responders. The study profiled TCR beta repertoires in high-grade serous ovarian cancer patients grouped by complete gross resection or neoadjuvant chemotherapy response under a laparoscopic triage algorithm. What the work shows at the level of the full study, not this receptor alone: Because bulk tumor TCR sequencing provided no spatial information, insight into HGSC tumor complexity and diversity was limited. Repertoire similarity between tumors from the same patient ranged from about 0.11 to 0.8, while tumors from different patients showed almost no similarity. Neoantigen level correlated positively with TCR clonal relatedness, and copy number variation and mutation load from whole-genome sequencing showed a positive trend with TCR clonal relatedness. The TCR repertoire analyses centered on CDR3, and CDR1 and CDR2 were not analyzed.

Spanning cysteine to phenylalanine, the CDR3 consists of 15 amino acids. Kept here is only the CDR3 DNA, which spans 45 bases and is read in frame from base 1. V and J are truncated by 0 bases and 4 bases respectively, leaving an intervening sequence of 12 bases. The germline V gene sets CDR1 to ENHRY and CDR2 to SYGVKD. The 85 to 95 tumor samples were subjected to high-throughput TCR profiling using ImmunoSEQ. The source study handled its data this way. The repertoire diversity metrics included richness (unique productive sequences), clonality, evenness and relatedness, and the Bhattacharyya coefficient was used to measure similarity between samples. Conclusions stayed consistent in a sensitivity analysis that left out TCRs with fewer than two reads. The clones in this table, taken by TCRdb from immuneACCESS, are in-frame only. Not every clone is retained; where verified, under half of the shortfall comes from an unresolved V gene, and the cause of the rest is unknown. V and J calls and clone size are those listed in that table; D and trimming were worked out from the DNA. Across this sample there are 2,000 to 2,500 clones, with roughly 70% seen only once. 9.5% to 15% of the sample is held by the ten biggest clonotypes.

The TCR comes from a human donor with high-grade serous ovarian cancer. Recombination connected TRBV10-3 to TRBJ1-1; perhaps TRBD1 is the D gene, with 6 bases matching. Specimen: tumor tissue. The DNA sequence is as follows: TGTGCCATCAGTGAGTCTGGGGGGCTGGTCACTGAAGCTTTCTTT. This is translated as CAISESGGLVTEAFF.